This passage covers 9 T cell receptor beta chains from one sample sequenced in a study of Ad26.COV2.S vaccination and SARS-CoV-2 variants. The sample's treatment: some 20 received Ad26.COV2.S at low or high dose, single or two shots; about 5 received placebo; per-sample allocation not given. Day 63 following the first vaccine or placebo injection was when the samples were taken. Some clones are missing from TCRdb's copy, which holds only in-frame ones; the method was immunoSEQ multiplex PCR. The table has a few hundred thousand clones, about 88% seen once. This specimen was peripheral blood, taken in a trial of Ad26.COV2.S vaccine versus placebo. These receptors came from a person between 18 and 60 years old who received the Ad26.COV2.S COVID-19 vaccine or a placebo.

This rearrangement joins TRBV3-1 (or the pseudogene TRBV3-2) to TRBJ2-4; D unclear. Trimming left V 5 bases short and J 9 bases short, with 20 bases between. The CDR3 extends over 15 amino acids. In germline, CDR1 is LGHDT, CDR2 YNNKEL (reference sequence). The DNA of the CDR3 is TGTGCCAGCAGCTCCTACGTAAGTCAAAAGGGCATTCAGTACTTC. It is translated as CASSSYVSQKGIQYF.

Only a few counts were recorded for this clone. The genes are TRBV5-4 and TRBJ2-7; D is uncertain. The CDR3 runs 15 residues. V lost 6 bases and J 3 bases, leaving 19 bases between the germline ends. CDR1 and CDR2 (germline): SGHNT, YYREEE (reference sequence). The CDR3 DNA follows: TGTGCCAGCACCGTTACACCGGACGGCCACTACGAGCAGTACTTC. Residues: CASTVTPDGHYEQYF.

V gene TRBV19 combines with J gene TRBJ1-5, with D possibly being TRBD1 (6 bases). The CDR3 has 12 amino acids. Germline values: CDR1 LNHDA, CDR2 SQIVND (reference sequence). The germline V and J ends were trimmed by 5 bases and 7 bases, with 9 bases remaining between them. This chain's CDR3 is CASSSGQQPQHF. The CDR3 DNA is TGTGCCAGTAGTTCCGGACAGCAGCCCCAGCATTTT.

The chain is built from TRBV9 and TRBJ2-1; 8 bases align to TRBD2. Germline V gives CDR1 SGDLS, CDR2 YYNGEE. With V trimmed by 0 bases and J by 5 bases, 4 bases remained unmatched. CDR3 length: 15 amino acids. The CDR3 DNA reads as TGTGCCAGCAGCGTAGCGGGAGGGCACCACAATGAGCAGTTCTTC. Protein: CASSVAGGHHNEQFF.

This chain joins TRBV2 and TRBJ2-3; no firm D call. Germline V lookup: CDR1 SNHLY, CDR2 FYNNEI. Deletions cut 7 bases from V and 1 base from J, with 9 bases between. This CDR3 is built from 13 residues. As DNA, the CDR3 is TGTGCCAGCAAAGCCGGACGCACAGATACGCAGTATTTT. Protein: CASKAGRTDTQYF.

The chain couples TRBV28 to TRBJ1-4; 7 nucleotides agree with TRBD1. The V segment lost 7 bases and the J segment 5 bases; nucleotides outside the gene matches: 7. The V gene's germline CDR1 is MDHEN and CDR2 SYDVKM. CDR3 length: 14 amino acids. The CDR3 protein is CASILTGLNEKLFF. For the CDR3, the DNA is TGTGCCAGCATCCTGACAGGGTTGAATGAAAAACTGTTTTTT.

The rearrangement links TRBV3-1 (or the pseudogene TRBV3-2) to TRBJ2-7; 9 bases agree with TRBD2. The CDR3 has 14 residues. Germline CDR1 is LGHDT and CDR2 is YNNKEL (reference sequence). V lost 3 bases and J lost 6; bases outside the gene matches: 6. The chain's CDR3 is CASSQIAGVVEQYF. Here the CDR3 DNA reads TGTGCCAGCAGCCAGATAGCGGGAGTGGTCGAGCAGTACTTC.

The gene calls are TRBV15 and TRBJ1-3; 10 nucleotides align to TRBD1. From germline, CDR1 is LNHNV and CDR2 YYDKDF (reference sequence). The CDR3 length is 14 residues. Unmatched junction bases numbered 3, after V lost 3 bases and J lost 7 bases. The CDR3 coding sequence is TGTGCCACCAGCAGCCGGACAGGGGGGAACACCATATATTTT. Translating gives CATSSRTGGNTIYF.

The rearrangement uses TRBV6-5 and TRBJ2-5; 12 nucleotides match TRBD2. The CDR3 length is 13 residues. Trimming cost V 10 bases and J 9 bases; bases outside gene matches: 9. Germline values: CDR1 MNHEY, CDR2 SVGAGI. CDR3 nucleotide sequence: TGTGCCACAGGGGGACTAGCGGGTGGCGCCCAGTACTTC. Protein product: CATGGLAGGAQYF.